This T cell receptor (beta chain) was identified during a study of OX40 agonist ivuxolimab in advanced cancers. Across the study: Ivuxolimab, which patients received intravenously every 2 weeks, was dosed at 0.01 to 10 mg/kg. Three dose-escalation patients had partial responses: one with hepatocellular carcinoma and two with cutaneous melanoma. Findings of the study overall: Circulating CD4+ and CD8+ T cells showed clonal expansion by week 6 at 0.1 to 3.0 mg/kg.

Patients were excluded for autoimmune disease history or systemic immunosuppression. With 0 bases clipped from V and 5 bases from J, the junction kept 9 bases outside the gene matches. The CDR3 has 16 amino acids. Germline CDR1 is MNHEY and CDR2 is SVGAGI. Libraries were prepared by immunoSEQ multiplex PCR; TCRdb keeps only in-frame clonotypes and omits some of them. The sample holds 14,000 to 15,000 clones, 91% seen once. With respect to this clone: The antigen is not known.

This receptor was identified in an adult with an advanced solid tumor such as melanoma, head and neck, liver or kidney cancer. The V and J genes are TRBV6-5 and TRBJ1-2; TRBD1 agrees at 7 bases. The sequenced sample was CD4+ or CD8+ T cells sorted from blood, obtained in a trial of the OX40 agonist ivuxolimab. CDR3 nucleotides: TGTGCCAGCAGTTACTCTAGGACAGGAAGCTTTTATGGCTACACCTTC. Its translation: CASSYSRTGSFYGYTF.